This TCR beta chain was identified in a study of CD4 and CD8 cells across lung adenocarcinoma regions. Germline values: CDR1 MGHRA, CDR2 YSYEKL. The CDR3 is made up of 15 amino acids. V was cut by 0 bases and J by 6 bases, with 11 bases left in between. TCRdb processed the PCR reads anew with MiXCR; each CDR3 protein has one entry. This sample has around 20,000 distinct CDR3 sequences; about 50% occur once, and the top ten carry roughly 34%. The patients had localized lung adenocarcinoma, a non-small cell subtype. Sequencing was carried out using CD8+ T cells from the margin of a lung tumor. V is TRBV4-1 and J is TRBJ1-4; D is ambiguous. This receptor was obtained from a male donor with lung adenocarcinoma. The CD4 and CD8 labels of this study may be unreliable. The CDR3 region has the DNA TGCGCCAGCAGCCAAGATCAAAGTTACGATGAAAAACTGTTTTTT. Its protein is CASSQDQSYDEKLFF.